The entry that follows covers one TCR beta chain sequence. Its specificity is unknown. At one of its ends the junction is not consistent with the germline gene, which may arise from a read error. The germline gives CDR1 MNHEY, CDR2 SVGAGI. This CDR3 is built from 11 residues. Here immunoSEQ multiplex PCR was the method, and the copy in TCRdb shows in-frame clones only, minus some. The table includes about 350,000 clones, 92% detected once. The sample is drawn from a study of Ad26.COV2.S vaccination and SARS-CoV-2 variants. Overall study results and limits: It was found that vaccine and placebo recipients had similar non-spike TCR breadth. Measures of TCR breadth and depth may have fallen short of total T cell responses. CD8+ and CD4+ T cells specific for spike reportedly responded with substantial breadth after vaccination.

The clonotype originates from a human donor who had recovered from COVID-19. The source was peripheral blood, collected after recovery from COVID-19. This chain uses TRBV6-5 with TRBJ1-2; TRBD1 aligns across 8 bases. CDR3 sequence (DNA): TGTGCCAGCAGTTCCAGGGGGCGGGAGATCTTC. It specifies CASSSRGREIF.